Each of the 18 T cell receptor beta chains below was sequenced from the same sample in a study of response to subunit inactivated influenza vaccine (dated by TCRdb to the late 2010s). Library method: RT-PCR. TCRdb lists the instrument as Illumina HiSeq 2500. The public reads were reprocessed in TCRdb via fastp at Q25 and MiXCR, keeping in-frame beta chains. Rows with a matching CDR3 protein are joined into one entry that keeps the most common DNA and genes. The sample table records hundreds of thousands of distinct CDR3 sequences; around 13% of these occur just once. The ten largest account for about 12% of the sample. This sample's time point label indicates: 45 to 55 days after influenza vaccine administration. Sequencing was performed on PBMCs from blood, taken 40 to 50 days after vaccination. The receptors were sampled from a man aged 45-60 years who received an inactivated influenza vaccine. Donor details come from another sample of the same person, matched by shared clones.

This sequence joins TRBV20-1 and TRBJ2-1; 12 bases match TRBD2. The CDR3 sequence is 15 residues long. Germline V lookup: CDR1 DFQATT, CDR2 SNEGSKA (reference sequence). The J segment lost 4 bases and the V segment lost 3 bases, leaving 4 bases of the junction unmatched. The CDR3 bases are TGCAGTGCTAGCGCCGGGACTAGCGGGTACAATGAGCAGTTCTTC. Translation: CSASAGTSGYNEQFF.

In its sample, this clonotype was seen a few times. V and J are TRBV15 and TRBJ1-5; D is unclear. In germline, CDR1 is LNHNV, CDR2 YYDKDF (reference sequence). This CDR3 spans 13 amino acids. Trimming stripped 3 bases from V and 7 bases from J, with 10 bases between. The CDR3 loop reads CATSSGQRQPQHF. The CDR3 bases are TGTGCCACCAGCAGCGGCCAGCGGCAGCCCCAGCATTTT.

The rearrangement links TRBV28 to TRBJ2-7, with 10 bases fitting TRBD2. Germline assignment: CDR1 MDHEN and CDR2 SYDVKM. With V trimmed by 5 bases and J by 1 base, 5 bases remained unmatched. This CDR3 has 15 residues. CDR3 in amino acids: CASSPGLARSYEQYF. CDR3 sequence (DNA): TGTGCCAGCAGTCCGGGACTAGCGCGGTCCTACGAGCAGTACTTC.

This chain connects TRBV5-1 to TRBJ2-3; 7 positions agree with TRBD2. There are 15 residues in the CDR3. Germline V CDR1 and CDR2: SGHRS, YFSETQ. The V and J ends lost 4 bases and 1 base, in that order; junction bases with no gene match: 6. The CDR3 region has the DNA TGCGCCAGCAGCCCGGCGGGGGAACGCACAGATACGCAGTATTTT. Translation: CASSPAGERTDTQYF. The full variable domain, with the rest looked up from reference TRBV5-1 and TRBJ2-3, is KAGVTQTPRYLIKTRGQQVTLSCSPISGHRSVSWYQQTPGQGLQFLFEYFSETQRNKGNFPGRFSGRQFSNSRSEMNVSTLELGDSALYLCASSPAGERTDTQYFGPGTRLTVL.

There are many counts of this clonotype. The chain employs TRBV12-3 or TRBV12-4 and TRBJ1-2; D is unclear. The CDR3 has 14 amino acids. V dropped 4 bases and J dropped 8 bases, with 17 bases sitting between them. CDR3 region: CASSSLVSSRGYTF. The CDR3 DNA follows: TGTGCCAGCAGTTCCCTAGTCTCCTCTCGGGGCTACACCTTC.

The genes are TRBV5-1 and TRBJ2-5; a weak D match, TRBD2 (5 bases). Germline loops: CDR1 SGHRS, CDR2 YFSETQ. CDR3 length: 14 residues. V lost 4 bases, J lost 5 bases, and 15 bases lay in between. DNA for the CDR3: TGCGCCAGCAGCGCGACCTGGGGAGTGGAGACCCAGTACTTC. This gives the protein CASSATWGVETQYF.

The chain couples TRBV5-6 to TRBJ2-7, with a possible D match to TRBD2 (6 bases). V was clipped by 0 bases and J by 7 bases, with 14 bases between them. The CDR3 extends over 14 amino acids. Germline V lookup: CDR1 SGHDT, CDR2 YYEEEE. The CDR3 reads CASSLGGLAGEQYF. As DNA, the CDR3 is TGTGCCAGCAGCTTGGGGGGACTCGCGGGGGAGCAGTACTTC.

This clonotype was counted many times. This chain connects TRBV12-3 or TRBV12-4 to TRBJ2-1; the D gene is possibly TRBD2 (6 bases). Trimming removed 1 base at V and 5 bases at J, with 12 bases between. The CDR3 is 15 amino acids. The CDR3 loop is CASSLESSVDNEQFF. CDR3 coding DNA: TGTGCCAGCAGTTTAGAGTCTAGCGTGGACAATGAGCAGTTCTTC.

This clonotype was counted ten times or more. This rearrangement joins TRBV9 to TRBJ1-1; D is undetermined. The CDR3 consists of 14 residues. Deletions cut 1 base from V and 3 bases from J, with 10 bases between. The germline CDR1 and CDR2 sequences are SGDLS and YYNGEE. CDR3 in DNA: TGTGCCAGCAGCGTAATCACCCGGTACACTGAAGCTTTCTTT. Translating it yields CASSVITRYTEAFF.

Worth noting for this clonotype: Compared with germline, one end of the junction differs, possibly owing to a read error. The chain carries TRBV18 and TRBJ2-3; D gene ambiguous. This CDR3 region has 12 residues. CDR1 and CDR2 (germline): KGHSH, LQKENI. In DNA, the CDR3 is TGTGCCAGCACACCTCGCACAGATACGCAGTATTTT. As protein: CASTPRTDTQYF.

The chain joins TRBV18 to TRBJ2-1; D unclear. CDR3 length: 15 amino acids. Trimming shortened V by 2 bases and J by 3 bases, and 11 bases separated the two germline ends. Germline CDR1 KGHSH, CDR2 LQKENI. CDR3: CASSPGSLGYNEQFF. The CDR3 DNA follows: TGTGCCAGCTCACCAGGCTCCTTGGGCTACAATGAGCAGTTCTTC.

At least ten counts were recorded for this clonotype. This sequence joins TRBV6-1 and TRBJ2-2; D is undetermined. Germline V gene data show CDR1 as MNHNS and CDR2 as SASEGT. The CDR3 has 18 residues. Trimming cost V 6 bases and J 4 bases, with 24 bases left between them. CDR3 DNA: TGTGCCAGCAGCCCCTATCGATCTCCCGGCCGCGTCACCGGGGAGCTGTTTTTT. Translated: CASSPYRSPGRVTGELFF.

CDR3 amino acids: CASSARGGQETQYF. In DNA, the CDR3 is TGTGCCAGCAGCGCGCGGGGGGGCCAAGAGACCCAGTACTTC. The rearrangement links TRBV9 to TRBJ2-5, with 9 bases fitting TRBD2. The V and J ends lost 3 bases and 1 base, in that order; junction bases with no gene match: 1. CDR3 size: 14 residues. CDR1 is SGDLS and CDR2 is YYNGEE in the germline V gene.

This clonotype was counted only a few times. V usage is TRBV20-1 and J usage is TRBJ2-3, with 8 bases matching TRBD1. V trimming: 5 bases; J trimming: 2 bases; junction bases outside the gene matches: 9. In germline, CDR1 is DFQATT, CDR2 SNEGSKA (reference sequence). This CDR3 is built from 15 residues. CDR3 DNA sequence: TGCAGTGCTTCACCTGACAGGGGTCTCACAGATACGCAGTATTTT. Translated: CSASPDRGLTDTQYF.

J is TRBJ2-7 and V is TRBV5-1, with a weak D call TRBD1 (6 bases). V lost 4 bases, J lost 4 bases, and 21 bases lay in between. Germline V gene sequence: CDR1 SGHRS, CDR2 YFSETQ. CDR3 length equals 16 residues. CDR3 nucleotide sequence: TGCGCCAGCAGCCAAATTGATACAGGGTACGGTTACGAGCAGTACTTC. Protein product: CASSQIDTGYGYEQYF. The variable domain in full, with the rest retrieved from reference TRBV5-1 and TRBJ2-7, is KAGVTQTPRYLIKTRGQQVTLSCSPISGHRSVSWYQQTPGQGLQFLFEYFSETQRNKGNFPGRFSGRQFSNSRSEMNVSTLELGDSALYLCASSQIDTGYGYEQYFGPGTRLTVT.

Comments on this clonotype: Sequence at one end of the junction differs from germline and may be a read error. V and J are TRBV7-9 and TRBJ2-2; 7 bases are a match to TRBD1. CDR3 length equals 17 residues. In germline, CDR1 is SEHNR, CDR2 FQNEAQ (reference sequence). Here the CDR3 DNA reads TGTGCCAGCAGATCCGGGACAGCTAACTCGAAAACCGGGGAGCTGTTTTTT. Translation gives CASRSGTANSKTGELFF. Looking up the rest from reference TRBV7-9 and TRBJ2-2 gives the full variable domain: DTGVSQNPRHKITKRGQNVTFRCDPISEHNRLYWYRQTLGQGPEFLTYFQNEAQLEKSRLLSDRFSAERPKGSFSTLEIQRTEQGDSAMYLCASRSGTANSKTGELFFGEGSRLTVL.

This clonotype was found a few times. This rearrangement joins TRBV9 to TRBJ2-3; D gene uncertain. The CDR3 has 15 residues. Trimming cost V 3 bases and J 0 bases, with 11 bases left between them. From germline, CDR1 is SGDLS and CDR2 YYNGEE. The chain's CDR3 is CASSAQVDSTDTQYF. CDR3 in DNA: TGTGCCAGCAGCGCCCAGGTCGATAGCACAGATACGCAGTATTTT.

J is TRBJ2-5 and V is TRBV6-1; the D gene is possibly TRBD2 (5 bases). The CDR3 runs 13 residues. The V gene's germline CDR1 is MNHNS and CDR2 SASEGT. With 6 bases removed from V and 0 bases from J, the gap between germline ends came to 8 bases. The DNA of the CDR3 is TGTGCCAGCAGGACTAATCACCAAGAGACCCAGTACTTC. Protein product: CASRTNHQETQYF.